The clone carrying this T cell receptor beta chain was detected a few times. Antigen: not known. The PCR had 60 Vbeta and 13 Jbeta primers. Only in-frame clones appear in the TCRdb table, and some are missing; sequencing was by immunoSEQ multiplex PCR. This repertoire shows fewer than 200,000 clones, approximately 77% found once; its top ten account for roughly 1.5%. This specimen belongs to a study of cytomegalovirus exposure and HLA in healthy donors. Study details: Genetic ancestry analysis placed approximately 78% of the 398 donors that were genotyped in the Caucasian-associated cluster. The study's findings and limits: About 90% or about 30% of the time was how often most TCR beta V segments were productive, according to an earlier analysis.

Germline assignment: CDR1 MRHNA and CDR2 SNTAGT. Trimming took 2 bases from V and 13 from J, leaving 14 bases between them. The CDR3 has 12 residues. The sequence was collected from a male donor in good health and CMV-seronegative. This chain connects TRBV6-4 to TRBJ1-2, with D possibly being TRBD1 (5 bases). Sequences were obtained from PBMCs. The CDR3 region is CASSDNLSGFTF. The CDR3 region has the DNA TGTGCCAGCAGTGACAACCTTTCAGGGTTCACCTTC.